One sample yielded the 17 T cell receptor beta chains listed below, sequenced in a study of blood T cell repertoires in COVID-19. Sequencing was performed with immunoSEQ multiplex PCR; in TCRdb, only in-frame clones are kept and a portion is missing. The sample holds 95,000 to 150,000 clones, around 81% seen once. The sample comprised peripheral blood. These TCRs come from a man in his sixties or seventies with acute or convalescent COVID-19.

The chain recombines TRBV4-2 with TRBJ1-4; D might be TRBD1 (5 bases). The CDR3 spans 15 residues. The germline V and J ends were trimmed by 4 bases and 5 bases, with 14 bases remaining between them. The germline V gene encodes CDR1 LGHNA and CDR2 YNFKEQ. The CDR3 region is CASSLPSGGNEKLFF. The CDR3 coding sequence is TGTGCCAGCAGCCTCCCATCGGGGGGGAATGAAAAACTGTTTTTT.

The chain is built from TRBV9 and TRBJ2-1; 10 positions match TRBD1. The V gene end was trimmed by 4 bases and the J gene end by 9 bases; junction bases not matched to a gene: 13. In germline, CDR1 is SGDLS, CDR2 YYNGEE. The CDR3 spans 16 residues. CDR3 amino acids: CASSPTRDRGLVEQFF. The CDR3 nucleotides read TGTGCCAGCAGCCCTACCCGGGACAGGGGTCTCGTTGAGCAGTTCTTC.

This clone appeared once. The rearrangement uses TRBV6-5 and TRBJ1-2; tentatively, D is TRBD1 (5 bases). Germline lookup yields CDR1 MNHEY and CDR2 SVGAGI. The CDR3 sequence is 13 residues long. Trimming left V 8 bases short and J 3 bases short, with 13 bases between. CDR3 bases: TGTGCCAGCGGGGCACCAGGGTACTATGGCTACACCTTC. As protein: CASGAPGYYGYTF.

Details on this clone: Additional DNA sequences in this sample encode the identical CDR3. V and J are TRBV5-1 and TRBJ1-5, with TRBD1 matching over 9 bases. Germline CDR1 and CDR2: SGHRS and YFSETQ. The J segment lost 4 bases and the V segment lost 4 bases, leaving 3 bases of the junction unmatched. This CDR3 contains 14 residues. As DNA, the CDR3 is TGCGCCAGCAGCCCTGACAGGGGGAATCAGCCCCAGCATTTT. Protein sequence: CASSPDRGNQPQHF.

The chain links TRBV7-9 to TRBJ2-2; possible D gene TRBD2, 6 bases. The CDR3 has 14 amino acids. CDR1 is SEHNR and CDR2 is FQNEAQ in the germline V gene (reference sequence). V was pared by 7 bases and J by 6 bases, with 15 bases between. The CDR3 loop reads CASTRLLAPGELFF. In DNA, the CDR3 is TGTGCCAGCACCCGACTCCTAGCGCCCGGGGAGCTGTTTTTT.

The V gene is TRBV29-1, the J gene TRBJ1-2, with D perhaps TRBD1 (6 bases). CDR1 SQVTM and CDR2 ANQGSEA come from the germline V gene. The CDR3 covers 13 residues. Trimming cost V 7 bases and J 2 bases, with 14 bases left between them. CDR3 residues: CSDKTGRNYGYTF. The CDR3 DNA sequence: TGCAGCGATAAGACAGGACGGAACTATGGCTACACCTTC.

This rearrangement joins TRBV7-2 to TRBJ2-1; D possibly corresponds to TRBD1 (5 bases). There are 13 residues in the CDR3. V was shortened by 1 base and J by 5 bases, with 6 bases between the two germline ends. Germline V gene sequence: CDR1 SGHTA, CDR2 FQGNSA. The CDR3 DNA reads as TGTGCCAGCAGCTTAGGACAGCACAATGAGCAGTTCTTC. This sequence encodes CASSLGQHNEQFF. Drawing the rest from reference TRBV7-2 and TRBJ2-1, the complete variable domain is GAGVSQSPSNKVTEKGKDVELRCDPISGHTALYWYRQSLGQGLEFLIYFQGNSAPDKSGLPSDRFSAERTGGSVSTLTIQRTQQEDSAVYLCASSLGQHNEQFFGPGTRLTVL.

This clone was seen just once. The V gene is TRBV5-1, the J gene TRBJ2-5; 13 bases fit TRBD2. The CDR3 is 18 residues long. V trimming: 3 bases; J trimming: 4 bases; junction bases outside the gene matches: 12. Germline CDR1 reads SGHRS; CDR2 reads YFSETQ. CDR3 loop: CASSSIGTSGDWGETQYF. CDR3 DNA: TGCGCCAGCAGCTCGATTGGGACTAGCGGGGATTGGGGAGAGACCCAGTACTTC.

The J gene is TRBJ2-7, the V gene TRBV6-5; D is possibly TRBD1 (6 bases). V was trimmed by 2 bases and J by 8 bases, leaving 13 bases between them. CDR3 size: 13 residues. Germline V gene lookup returns CDR1 MNHEY and CDR2 SVGAGI. The CDR3 DNA reads as TGTGCCAGCAGTTACCCCGGCCAGGGGAAGCAGTACTTC. Translation: CASSYPGQGKQYF.

The chain recombines TRBV5-6 with TRBJ1-5; no reliable D call. This CDR3 has 16 amino acids. With 1 base removed from V and 0 bases from J, the gap between germline ends came to 11 bases. The germline CDR1 and CDR2 sequences are SGHDT and YYEEEE. CDR3 DNA sequence: TGTGCCAGCAGCTTGTCACAGCCATATAGCAATCAGCCCCAGCATTTT. Amino acids: CASSLSQPYSNQPQHF.

This chain connects TRBV11-2 to TRBJ2-6; 8 bases match TRBD1. The germline CDR1 and CDR2 sequences are SGHAT and FQNNGV. The ends lost 7 bases at V and 0 bases at J; junction bases unmatched: 5. CDR3 length: 16 amino acids. DNA of the CDR3: TGTGCCAGCACCGGACAGGGTAGCTCTGGGGCCAACGTCCTGACTTTC. Residues: CASTGQGSSGANVLTF. Using reference TRBV11-2 and TRBJ2-6 for the parts outside the CDR3, the full variable domain is EAGVAQSPRYKIIEKRQSVAFWCNPISGHATLYWYQQILGQGPKLLIQFQNNGVVDDSQLPKDRFSAERLKGVDSTLKIQPAKLEDSAVYLCASTGQGSSGANVLTFGAGSRLTVL.

The V and J genes are TRBV24-1 and TRBJ1-1; no clear D gene. Germline V gene sequence: CDR1 KGHDR, CDR2 SFDVKD. Trimming left V 5 bases short and J 1 base short, with 7 bases between. This CDR3 comprises 13 residues. This CDR3 reads CATSASPNTEAFF. CDR3 sequence (DNA): TGTGCCACCAGTGCAAGCCCGAACACTGAAGCTTTCTTT.

The table lists this clone with a few counts. The genes are TRBV4-3 and TRBJ2-3; D possibly corresponds to TRBD2 (5 bases). The ends were cut back, 4 bases at V and 6 bases at J, with 11 bases in the middle. From germline, CDR1 is LGHNA and CDR2 YSLEER. The CDR3 runs to 13 residues. CDR3 residues: CASSLSAGDTQYF. Written as DNA, the CDR3 is TGCGCCAGCAGCCTAAGCGCGGGCGATACGCAGTATTTT.

This chain links TRBV19 with TRBJ2-3; the match to TRBD2 covers 8 bases. Germline V gene sequence: CDR1 LNHDA, CDR2 SQIVND (reference sequence). The V segment lost 7 bases and the J segment 0 bases; nucleotides outside the gene matches: 3. There are 14 residues in the CDR3. CDR3 nucleotide sequence: TGTGCCAGTAAACTAGCGGTGAGCACAGATACGCAGTATTTT. Its protein is CASKLAVSTDTQYF.

This clone was recorded only once. The chain recombines TRBV25-1 with TRBJ1-1; D gene uncertain. This CDR3 spans 14 amino acids. Trimming removed 1 base from V and 4 bases from J, with 10 bases in between. CDR1 and CDR2 (germline): MGHDK, SYGVNS. The chain's CDR3 is CASSESRVGTEAFF. The CDR3 DNA follows: TGTGCCAGCAGTGAATCCCGGGTGGGCACTGAAGCTTTCTTT.

This chain uses TRBV6-6 with TRBJ2-5; TRBD1 matches 7 bases. V was clipped by 5 bases and J by 7 bases; unmatched bases: 19. The CDR3 consists of 17 residues. CDR1 and CDR2 (germline): MNHNY, SVGAGI (reference sequence). CDR3 sequence: CASSPTGSSTGWATQYF. The CDR3 coding sequence is TGTGCCAGCAGTCCTACAGGTTCCTCGACAGGGTGGGCGACCCAGTACTTC.

This chain connects TRBV30 to TRBJ2-5; 12 bases fit TRBD2. The CDR3 loop spans 15 amino acids. Germline values: CDR1 GTSNPN, CDR2 SVGIG (reference sequence). Trimming at V came to 0 bases and at J to 5 bases, leaving 4 bases not matched to a gene. DNA of the CDR3: TGTGCCTGGAGTGTAGCCCTAGCGGGGGGGGAGACCCAGTACTTC. Translated: CAWSVALAGGETQYF.